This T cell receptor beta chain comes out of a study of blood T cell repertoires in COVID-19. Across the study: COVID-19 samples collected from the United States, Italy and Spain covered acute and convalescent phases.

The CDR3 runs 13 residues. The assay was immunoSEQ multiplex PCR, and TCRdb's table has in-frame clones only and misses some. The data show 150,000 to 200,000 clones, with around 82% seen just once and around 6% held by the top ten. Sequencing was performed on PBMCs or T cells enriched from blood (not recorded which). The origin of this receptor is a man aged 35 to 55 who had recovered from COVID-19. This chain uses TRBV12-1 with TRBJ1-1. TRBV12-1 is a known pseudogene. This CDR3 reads CASSFEGSAEAFF. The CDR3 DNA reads TGTGCCAGCAGCTTTGAAGGGAGCGCTGAAGCTTTCTTT.